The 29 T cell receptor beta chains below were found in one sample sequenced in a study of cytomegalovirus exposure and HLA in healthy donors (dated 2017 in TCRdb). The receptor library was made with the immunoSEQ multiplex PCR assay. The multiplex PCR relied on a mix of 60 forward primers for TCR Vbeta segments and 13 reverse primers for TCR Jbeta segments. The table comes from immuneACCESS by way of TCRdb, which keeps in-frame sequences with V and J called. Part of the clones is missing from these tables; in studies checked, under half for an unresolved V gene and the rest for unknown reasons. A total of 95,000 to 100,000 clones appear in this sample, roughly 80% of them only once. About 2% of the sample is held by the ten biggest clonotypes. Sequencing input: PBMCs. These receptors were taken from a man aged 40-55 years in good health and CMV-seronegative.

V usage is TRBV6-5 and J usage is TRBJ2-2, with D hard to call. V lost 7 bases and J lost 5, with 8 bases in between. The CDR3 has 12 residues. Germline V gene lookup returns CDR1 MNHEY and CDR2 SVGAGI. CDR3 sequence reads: CASTHTTGELFF. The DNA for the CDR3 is TGTGCCAGCACCCACACGACCGGGGAGCTGTTTTTT.

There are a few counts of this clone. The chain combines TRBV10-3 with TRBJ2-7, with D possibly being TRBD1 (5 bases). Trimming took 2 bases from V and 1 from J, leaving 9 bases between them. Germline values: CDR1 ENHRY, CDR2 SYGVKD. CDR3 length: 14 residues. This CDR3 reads CAISEAGNSYEQYF. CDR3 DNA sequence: TGTGCCATCAGTGAGGCAGGGAATTCCTACGAGCAGTACTTC.

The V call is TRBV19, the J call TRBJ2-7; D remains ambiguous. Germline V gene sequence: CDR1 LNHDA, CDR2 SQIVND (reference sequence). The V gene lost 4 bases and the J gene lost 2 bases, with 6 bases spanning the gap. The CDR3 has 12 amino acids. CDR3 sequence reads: CASSTPTYEQYF. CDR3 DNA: TGTGCCAGTAGTACCCCCACCTACGAGCAGTACTTC.

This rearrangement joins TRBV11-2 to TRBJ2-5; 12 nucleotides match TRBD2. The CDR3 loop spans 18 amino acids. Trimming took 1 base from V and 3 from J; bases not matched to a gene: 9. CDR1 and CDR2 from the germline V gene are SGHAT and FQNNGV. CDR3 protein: CASSLARGLAGGEETQYF. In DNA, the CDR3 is TGTGCCAGCAGCTTAGCCAGGGGGCTAGCGGGAGGGGAAGAGACCCAGTACTTC.

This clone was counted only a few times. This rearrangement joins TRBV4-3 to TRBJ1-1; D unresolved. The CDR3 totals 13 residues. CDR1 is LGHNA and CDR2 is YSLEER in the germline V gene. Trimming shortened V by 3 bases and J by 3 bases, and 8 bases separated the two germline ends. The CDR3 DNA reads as TGCGCCAGCAGCCAGACCGGGGACACTGAAGCTTTCTTT. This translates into CASSQTGDTEAFF.

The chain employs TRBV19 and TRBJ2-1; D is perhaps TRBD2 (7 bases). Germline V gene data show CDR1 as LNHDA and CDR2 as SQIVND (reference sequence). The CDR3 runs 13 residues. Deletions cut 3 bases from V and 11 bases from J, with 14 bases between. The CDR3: CASSIQGREKQFF. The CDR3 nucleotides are TGTGCCAGTAGTATCCAGGGGAGGGAGAAGCAGTTCTTC. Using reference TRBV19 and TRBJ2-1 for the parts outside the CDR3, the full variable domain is DGGITQSPKYLFRKEGQNVTLSCEQNLNHDAMYWYRQDPGQGLRLIYYSQIVNDFQKGDIAEGYSVSREKKESFPLTVTSAQKNPTAFYLCASSIQGREKQFFGPGTRLTVL.

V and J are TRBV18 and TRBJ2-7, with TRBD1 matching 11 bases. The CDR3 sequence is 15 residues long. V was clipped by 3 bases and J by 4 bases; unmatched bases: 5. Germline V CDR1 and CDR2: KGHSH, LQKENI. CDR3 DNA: TGTGCCAGCTCACCCGGACAGGGGGCATTTTACGAGCAGTACTTC. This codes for CASSPGQGAFYEQYF.

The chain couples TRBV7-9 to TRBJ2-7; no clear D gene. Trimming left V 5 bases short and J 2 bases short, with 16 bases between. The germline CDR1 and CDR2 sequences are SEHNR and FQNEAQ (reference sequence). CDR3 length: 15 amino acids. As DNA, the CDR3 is TGTGCCAGCAGCCGGAGAGGAGCGCATGCCTACGAGCAGTACTTC. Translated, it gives CASSRRGAHAYEQYF.

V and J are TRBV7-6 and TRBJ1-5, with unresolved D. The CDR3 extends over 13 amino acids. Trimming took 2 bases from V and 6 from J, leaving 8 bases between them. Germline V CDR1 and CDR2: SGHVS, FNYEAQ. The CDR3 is CASSLSYRQPQHF. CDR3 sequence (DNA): TGTGCCAGCAGCTTATCGTATCGTCAGCCCCAGCATTTT.

CDR3 nucleotide sequence: TGTGCCAGTAGTATGCAGTTCAATCAGCCCCAGCATTTT. This translates into CASSMQFNQPQHF. This chain joins TRBV19 and TRBJ1-5; D gene unclear. Trimming removed 3 bases from V and 3 bases from J, with 6 bases in between. The CDR3 is made up of 13 amino acids. CDR1 is LNHDA, CDR2 SQIVND, per germline (reference sequence). The full variable domain, its missing parts supplied by reference TRBV19 and TRBJ1-5, is DGGITQSPKYLFRKEGQNVTLSCEQNLNHDAMYWYRQDPGQGLRLIYYSQIVNDFQKGDIAEGYSVSREKKESFPLTVTSAQKNPTAFYLCASSMQFNQPQHFGDGTRLSIL.

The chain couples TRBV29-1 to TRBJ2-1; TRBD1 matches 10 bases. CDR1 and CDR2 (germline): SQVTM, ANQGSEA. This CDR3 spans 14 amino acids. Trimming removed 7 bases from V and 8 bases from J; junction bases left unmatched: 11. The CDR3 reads CSAGETGQGYEQFF. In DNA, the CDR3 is TGCAGCGCCGGGGAGACGGGACAGGGGTATGAGCAGTTCTTC.

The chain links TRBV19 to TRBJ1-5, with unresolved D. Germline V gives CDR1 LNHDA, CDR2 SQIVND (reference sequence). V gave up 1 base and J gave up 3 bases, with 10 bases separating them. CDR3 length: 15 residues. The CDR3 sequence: CASSIGPTSNQPQHF. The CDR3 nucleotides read TGTGCCAGTAGTATAGGCCCCACTTCCAATCAGCCCCAGCATTTT. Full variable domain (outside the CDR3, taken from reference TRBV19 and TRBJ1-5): DGGITQSPKYLFRKEGQNVTLSCEQNLNHDAMYWYRQDPGQGLRLIYYSQIVNDFQKGDIAEGYSVSREKKESFPLTVTSAQKNPTAFYLCASSIGPTSNQPQHFGDGTRLSIL.

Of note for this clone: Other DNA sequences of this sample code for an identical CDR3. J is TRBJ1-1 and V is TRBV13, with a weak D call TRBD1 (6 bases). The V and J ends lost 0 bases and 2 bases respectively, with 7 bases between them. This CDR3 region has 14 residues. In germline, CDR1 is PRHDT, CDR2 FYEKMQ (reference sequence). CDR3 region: CASSLGQGNTEAFF. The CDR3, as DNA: TGTGCCAGCAGCTTAGGACAGGGAAACACTGAAGCTTTCTTT. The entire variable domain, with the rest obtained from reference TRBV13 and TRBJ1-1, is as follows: AAGVIQSPRHLIKEKRETATLKCYPIPRHDTVYWYQQGPGQDPQFLISFYEKMQSDKGSIPDRFSAQQFSDYHSELNMSSLELGDSALYFCASSLGQGNTEAFFGQGTRLTVV.

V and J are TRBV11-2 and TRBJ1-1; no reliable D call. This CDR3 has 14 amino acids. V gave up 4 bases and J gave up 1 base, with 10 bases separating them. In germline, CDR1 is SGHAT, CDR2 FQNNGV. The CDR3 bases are TGTGCCAGCAGCTCGGCAGGAAAGAACACTGAAGCTTTCTTT. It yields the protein CASSSAGKNTEAFF.

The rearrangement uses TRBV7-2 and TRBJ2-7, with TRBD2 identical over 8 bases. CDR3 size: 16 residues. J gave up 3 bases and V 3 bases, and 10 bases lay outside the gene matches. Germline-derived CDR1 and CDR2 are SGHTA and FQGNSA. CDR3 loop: CASSLSAGGPNYEQYF. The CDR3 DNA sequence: TGTGCCAGCAGCTTGAGTGCGGGGGGCCCAAACTACGAGCAGTACTTC.

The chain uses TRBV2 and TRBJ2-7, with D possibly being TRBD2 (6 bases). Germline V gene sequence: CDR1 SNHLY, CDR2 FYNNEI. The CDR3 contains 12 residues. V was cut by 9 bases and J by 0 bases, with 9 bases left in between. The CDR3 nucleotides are TGTGCCAGTCTCGGGGGCTCCTACGAGCAGTACTTC. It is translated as CASLGGSYEQYF.

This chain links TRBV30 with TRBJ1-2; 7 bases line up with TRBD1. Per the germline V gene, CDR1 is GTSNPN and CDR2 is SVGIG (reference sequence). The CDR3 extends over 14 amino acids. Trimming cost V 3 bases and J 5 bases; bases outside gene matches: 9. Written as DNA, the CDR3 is TGTGCCTGGAGAAGGCAGGGGGGCGGGTATGGCTACACCTTC. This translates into CAWRRQGGGYGYTF.

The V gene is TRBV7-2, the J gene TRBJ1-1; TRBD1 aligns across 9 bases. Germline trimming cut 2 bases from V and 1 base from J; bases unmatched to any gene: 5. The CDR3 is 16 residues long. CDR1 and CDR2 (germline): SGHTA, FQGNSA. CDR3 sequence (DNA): TGTGCCAGCAGCTTAAGGTGGGACAGGGCGAACACTGAAGCTTTCTTT. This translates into CASSLRWDRANTEAFF.

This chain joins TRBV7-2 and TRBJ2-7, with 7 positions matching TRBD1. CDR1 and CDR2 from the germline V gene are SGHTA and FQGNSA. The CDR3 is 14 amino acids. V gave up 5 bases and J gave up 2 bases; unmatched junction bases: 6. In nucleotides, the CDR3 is TGTGCCAGCAGCCCCGGACAGGAACCCTACGAGCAGTACTTC. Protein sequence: CASSPGQEPYEQYF.

The CDR3 loop is CASKVEGVYGYTF. The CDR3 coding sequence is TGTGCCAGTAAGGTCGAGGGCGTATACGGCTACACCTTC. The V gene is TRBV19, the J gene TRBJ1-2, with D hard to call. The germline V and J ends were trimmed by 7 bases and 8 bases, with 17 bases remaining between them. This CDR3 has 13 residues. CDR1 is LNHDA and CDR2 is SQIVND in the germline V gene (reference sequence).

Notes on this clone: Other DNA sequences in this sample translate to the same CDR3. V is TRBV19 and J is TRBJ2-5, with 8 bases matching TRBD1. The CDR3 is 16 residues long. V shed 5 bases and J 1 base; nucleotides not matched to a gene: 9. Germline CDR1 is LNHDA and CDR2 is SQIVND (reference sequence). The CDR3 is CASSPGTGVSQETQYF. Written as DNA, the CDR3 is TGTGCCAGTAGTCCCGGGACAGGAGTGTCCCAAGAGACCCAGTACTTC. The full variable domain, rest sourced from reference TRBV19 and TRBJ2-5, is DGGITQSPKYLFRKEGQNVTLSCEQNLNHDAMYWYRQDPGQGLRLIYYSQIVNDFQKGDIAEGYSVSREKKESFPLTVTSAQKNPTAFYLCASSPGTGVSQETQYFGPGTRLLVL.

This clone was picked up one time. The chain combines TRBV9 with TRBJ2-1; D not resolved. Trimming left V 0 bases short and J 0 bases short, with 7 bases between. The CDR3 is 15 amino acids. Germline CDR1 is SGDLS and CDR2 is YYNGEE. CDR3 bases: TGTGCCAGCAGCGTAGATTTAGCCTCCTACAATGAGCAGTTCTTC. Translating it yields CASSVDLASYNEQFF.

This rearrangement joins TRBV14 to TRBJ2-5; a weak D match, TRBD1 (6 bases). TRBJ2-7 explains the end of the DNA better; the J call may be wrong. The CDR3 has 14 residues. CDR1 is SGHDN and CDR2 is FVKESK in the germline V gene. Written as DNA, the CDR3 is TGTGCCAGCAGCCGGTCAGGGGCCTCTTCCGAGCAGTACTTC. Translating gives CASSRSGASSEQYF.

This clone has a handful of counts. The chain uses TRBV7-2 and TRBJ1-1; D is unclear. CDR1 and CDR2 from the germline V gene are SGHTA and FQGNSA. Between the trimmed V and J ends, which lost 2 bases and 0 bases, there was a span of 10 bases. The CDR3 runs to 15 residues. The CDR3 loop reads CASSLTPGLNTEAFF. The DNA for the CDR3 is TGTGCCAGCAGCTTAACCCCGGGATTGAACACTGAAGCTTTCTTT.

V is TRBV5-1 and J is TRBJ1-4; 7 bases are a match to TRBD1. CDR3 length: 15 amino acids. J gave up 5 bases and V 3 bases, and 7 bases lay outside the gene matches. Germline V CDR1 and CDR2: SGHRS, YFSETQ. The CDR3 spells CASSWALTGNEKLFF. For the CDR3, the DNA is TGCGCCAGCAGCTGGGCTCTGACAGGGAATGAAAAACTGTTTTTT.

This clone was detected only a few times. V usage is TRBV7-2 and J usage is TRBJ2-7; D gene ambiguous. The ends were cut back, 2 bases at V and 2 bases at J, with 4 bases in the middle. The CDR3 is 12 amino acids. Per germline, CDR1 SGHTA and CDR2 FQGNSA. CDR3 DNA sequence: TGTGCCAGCAGCTTAAACACCTACGAGCAGTACTTC. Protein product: CASSLNTYEQYF. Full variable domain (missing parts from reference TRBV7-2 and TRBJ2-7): GAGVSQSPSNKVTEKGKDVELRCDPISGHTALYWYRQSLGQGLEFLIYFQGNSAPDKSGLPSDRFSAERTGGSVSTLTIQRTQQEDSAVYLCASSLNTYEQYFGPGTRLTVT.

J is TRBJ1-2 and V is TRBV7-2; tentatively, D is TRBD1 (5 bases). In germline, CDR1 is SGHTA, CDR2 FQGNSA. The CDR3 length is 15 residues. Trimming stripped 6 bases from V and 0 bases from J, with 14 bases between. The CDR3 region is CASSPDRTANYGYTF. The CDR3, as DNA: TGTGCCAGCAGTCCAGACAGAACAGCTAACTATGGCTACACCTTC.

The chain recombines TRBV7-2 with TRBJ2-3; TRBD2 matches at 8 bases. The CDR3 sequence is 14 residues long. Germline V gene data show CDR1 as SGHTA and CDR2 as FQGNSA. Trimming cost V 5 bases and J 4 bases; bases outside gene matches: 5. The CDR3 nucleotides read TGTGCCAGCAGCGCCACTAGCGGCGCAGATACGCAGTATTTT. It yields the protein CASSATSGADTQYF.

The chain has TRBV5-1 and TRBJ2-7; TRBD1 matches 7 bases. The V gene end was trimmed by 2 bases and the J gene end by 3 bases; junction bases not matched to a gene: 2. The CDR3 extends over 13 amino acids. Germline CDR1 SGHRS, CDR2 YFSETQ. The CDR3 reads CASSFGQVYEQYF. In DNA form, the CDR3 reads TGCGCCAGCAGCTTCGGACAGGTCTACGAGCAGTACTTC.